A selection of T cell receptor beta chains follows, all from one sample in a study of OX40 agonist ivuxolimab in advanced cancers. TCRdb's table, derived via immunoSEQ multiplex PCR, lists solely in-frame clones and lacks some. The sample shows some 140,000 clones, 85% to 95% of them seen only once. The sample in question was CD4+ or CD8+ T cells sorted from blood, obtained in a trial of the OX40 agonist ivuxolimab. The receptors here all came from an adult with an advanced solid tumor such as melanoma, head and neck, liver or kidney cancer. Both conserved end residues are part of each CDR3. Fields, in order: J gene, V gene, D gene, CDR3 protein. The D gene is left open where the match is weak.

j_call: TRBJ2-7; v_call: TRBV28; d_call: TRBD2; cdr3_aa: CASSRRLAGANEQYF
j_call: TRBJ1-1; v_call: TRBV15; d_call: .; cdr3_aa: CATSRDAGTSEAFF
j_call: TRBJ2-7; v_call: TRBV7-2; d_call: .; cdr3_aa: CASSLRRVLAPYEQYF
j_call: TRBJ1-5; v_call: TRBV19; d_call: .; cdr3_aa: CASSGRVGNQPQHF
j_call: TRBJ1-2; v_call: TRBV5-1; d_call: .; cdr3_aa: CASSSPDLYGYTF
j_call: TRBJ2-3; v_call: TRBV5-1; d_call: .; cdr3_aa: CASSLTTASTDTQYF
j_call: TRBJ1-5; v_call: TRBV28; d_call: .; cdr3_aa: CASTPGLNQPQHF
j_call: TRBJ1-6; v_call: TRBV4-1; d_call: .; cdr3_aa: CASSQGRVRNSPLHF
j_call: TRBJ1-4; v_call: TRBV7-9; d_call: .; cdr3_aa: CASSFSGGRVEKLFF
j_call: TRBJ2-3; v_call: TRBV9; d_call: .; cdr3_aa: CASSEGPTRDTQYF
j_call: TRBJ2-5; v_call: TRBV6-5; d_call: TRBD1; cdr3_aa: CASSRQGPETQYF
j_call: TRBJ2-7; v_call: TRBV7-2; d_call: .; cdr3_aa: CASSLDGGGYEQYF
j_call: TRBJ1-2; v_call: TRBV19; d_call: TRBD1; cdr3_aa: CASSIGQGAGGYTF
j_call: TRBJ2-7; v_call: TRBV5-1; d_call: TRBD2; cdr3_aa: CASSFTSGSPVEQYF
j_call: TRBJ2-7; v_call: TRBV6-1; d_call: .; cdr3_aa: CASSEVHPSYEQYF
j_call: TRBJ2-3; v_call: TRBV29-1; d_call: TRBD1; cdr3_aa: CSVSDRVSTDTQYF
j_call: TRBJ1-2; v_call: TRBV5-1; d_call: TRBD1; cdr3_aa: CASSLIPGQGSNYGYTF
j_call: TRBJ2-2; v_call: TRBV27; d_call: .; cdr3_aa: CASRVTPVHTGELFF
j_call: TRBJ2-7; v_call: TRBV7-3; d_call: .; cdr3_aa: CASSSRGGASYEQYF
j_call: TRBJ2-7; v_call: TRBV7-2; d_call: TRBD1; cdr3_aa: CASETWGQGAYEQYF
j_call: TRBJ1-5; v_call: TRBV19; d_call: .; cdr3_aa: CASSRQQNSNQPQHF
j_call: TRBJ2-7; v_call: TRBV28; d_call: TRBD2; cdr3_aa: CASNPSGDAYEQYF
j_call: TRBJ1-2; v_call: TRBV27; d_call: .; cdr3_aa: CASSGGLFYGYTF
j_call: TRBJ2-5; v_call: TRBV27; d_call: TRBD2; cdr3_aa: CASSSETSGRAGETQYF
j_call: TRBJ1-1; v_call: TRBV7-2; d_call: .; cdr3_aa: CASSLISRLYTEAFF
j_call: TRBJ2-7; v_call: TRBV6-1; d_call: .; cdr3_aa: CATRTSLGGEQYF
j_call: TRBJ2-3; v_call: TRBV29-1; d_call: TRBD1; cdr3_aa: CSVEDRGKDTQYF